Following are 23 T cell receptor beta chains from one sample sequenced in a study of cytotoxic CD8 clonotypes in ibrutinib-treated CLL. Produced via immunoSEQ multiplex PCR; TCRdb's table is partial and in-frame only. The repertoire holds some 200,000 clones, with more than 65% as singletons. Material: PBMCs, obtained after 12 months of ibrutinib treatment. The receptors were sampled from a human donor with chronic lymphocytic leukemia.

V gene TRBV5-1 combines with J gene TRBJ2-7, with TRBD1 identical over 9 bases. Germline values: CDR1 SGHRS, CDR2 YFSETQ. The CDR3 is 16 amino acids. Trimming cost V 1 base and J 2 bases; bases outside gene matches: 7. The CDR3: CASSLIPGQGTYEQYF. CDR3 in DNA: TGCGCCAGCAGCTTGATACCGGGACAGGGTACCTACGAGCAGTACTTC.

The chain links TRBV7-6 to TRBJ1-2; D may be TRBD1 (5 bases). V was cut by 5 bases and J by 9 bases, with 25 bases left in between. This CDR3 comprises 16 residues. The germline V gene encodes CDR1 SGHVS and CDR2 FNYEAQ. CDR3 in amino acids: CASSEGSGAYGHRYTF. In DNA form, the CDR3 reads TGTGCCAGCAGCGAGGGATCCGGGGCCTATGGCCATCGCTACACCTTC.

The chain uses TRBV7-2 and TRBJ1-4; D perhaps matches TRBD1 (5 bases). Looked up from germline, CDR1 is SGHTA and CDR2 is FQGNSA. The ends were cut back, 5 bases at V and 11 bases at J, with 18 bases in the middle. The CDR3 extends over 14 amino acids. The CDR3 coding sequence is TGTGCCAGCAGCGCACGACAGACGGTTGGGAAACTGTTTTTT. Translated: CASSARQTVGKLFF.

The rearrangement uses TRBV28 and TRBJ1-2; 7 nucleotides match TRBD1. V was pared by 2 bases and J by 7 bases, with 13 bases of the junction left unmatched. Germline values: CDR1 MDHEN, CDR2 SYDVKM. The CDR3 sequence is 16 residues long. This CDR3 reads CASSLIVATGMSGYTF. The CDR3 bases are TGTGCCAGCAGTTTAATCGTAGCGACAGGGATGAGTGGCTACACCTTC.

The rearrangement uses TRBV12-5 and TRBJ2-5; 10 bases agree with TRBD1. V was clipped by 6 bases and J by 5 bases; unmatched bases: 9. CDR1 LGHNT and CDR2 FRNRAP come from the germline V gene. CDR3 length: 15 residues. The CDR3 region has the DNA TGTGCTAGTGGACCCGGACAGGGGGGATACGAGACCCAGTACTTC. It encodes CASGPGQGGYETQYF.

This clone showed up just a few times. This chain joins TRBV6-5 and TRBJ1-4; 7 bases agree with TRBD1. The germline CDR1 and CDR2 sequences are MNHEY and SVGAGI. This CDR3 has 15 amino acids. Losses at the gene ends were 7 bases for V and 4 bases for J; bases not matched to a gene: 9. CDR3 amino acids: CASKGDRARNEKLFF. The CDR3 bases are TGTGCCAGCAAAGGCGACAGGGCCCGTAATGAAAAACTGTTTTTT.

The chain employs TRBV29-1 and TRBJ1-2, with 8 bases that match TRBD1. Per the germline V gene, CDR1 is SQVTM and CDR2 is ANQGSEA. The CDR3 extends over 15 amino acids. The junction had 19 bases not matched to a gene; V was cut back by 8 bases and J by 8 bases. The CDR3 loop is CSTRPGTGGWNGYTF. CDR3 nucleotides: TGCAGCACCCGACCAGGAACAGGGGGATGGAACGGCTACACCTTC.

This clone was seen a single time. The rearrangement joins TRBV6-6 to TRBJ1-5; weak D call: TRBD1 (6 bases). The CDR3 loop spans 12 amino acids. Per the germline V gene, CDR1 is MNHNY and CDR2 is SVGAGI (reference sequence). The V and J ends lost 7 bases and 9 bases respectively, with 13 bases between them. CDR3 amino acids: CASKTGTRPQHF. The DNA for the CDR3 is TGTGCCAGCAAGACAGGCACACGGCCCCAGCATTTT.

The chain links TRBV27 to TRBJ2-7, with 9 bases aligning to TRBD2. The CDR3 extends over 15 amino acids. V shed 5 bases and J 4 bases; nucleotides not matched to a gene: 9. CDR1 and CDR2 (germline): MNHEY, SMNVEV (reference sequence). The CDR3 sequence is CASSPYSGSRYEQYF. The CDR3 DNA reads TGTGCCAGCAGTCCGTATAGCGGGAGCCGGTACGAGCAGTACTTC.

Only a few counts were recorded for this clone. In DNA form, the CDR3 reads TGTGCCTGGAGTAGAGGTTATCCCCTTGGCTACACCTTC. Protein product: CAWSRGYPLGYTF. The V call is TRBV30, the J call TRBJ1-2; D gene ambiguous. CDR3 size: 13 residues. V gave up 2 bases and J gave up 7 bases, with 14 bases separating them. Germline lookup yields CDR1 GTSNPN and CDR2 SVGIG (reference sequence). The complete variable domain, with remaining parts taken from reference TRBV30 and TRBJ1-2, reads SQTIHQWPATLVQPVGSPLSLECTVEGTSNPNLYWYRQAAGRGLQLLFYSVGIGQISSEVPQNLSASRPQDRQFILSSKKLLLSDSGFYLCAWSRGYPLGYTFGSGTRLTVV.

The gene calls are TRBV30 and TRBJ1-2, with D hard to call. This CDR3 is built from 13 residues. V shed 0 bases and J shed 4 bases, with 9 bases lying between them. Looked up from germline, CDR1 is GTSNPN and CDR2 is SVGIG (reference sequence). CDR3 sequence: CAWSVSDSYGYTF. The CDR3 DNA sequence: TGTGCCTGGAGTGTATCGGACTCCTATGGCTACACCTTC.

The V and J genes are TRBV27 and TRBJ2-7; 10 nucleotides line up with TRBD2. V was clipped by 4 bases and J by 1 base; unmatched bases: 4. Germline V CDR1 and CDR2: MNHEY, SMNVEV (reference sequence). This CDR3 is 15 amino acids long. This CDR3 is CASSSASGSSYEQYF. In DNA form, the CDR3 reads TGTGCCAGCAGTTCGGCTAGCGGGAGTTCCTACGAGCAGTACTTC.

This sequence joins TRBV11-2 and TRBJ1-1; 7 bases match TRBD1. The CDR3 loop spans 14 amino acids. Germline assignment: CDR1 SGHAT and CDR2 FQNNGV. V gave up 3 bases and J gave up 4 bases; unmatched junction bases: 5. Written as DNA, the CDR3 is TGTGCCAGCAGCTTTAGACAGGGCGGCACTGAAGCTTTCTTT. Translation: CASSFRQGGTEAFF.

V and J are TRBV5-6 and TRBJ1-6; D remains ambiguous. CDR1 is SGHDT, CDR2 YYEEEE, per germline. CDR3 length: 14 amino acids. V dropped 0 bases and J dropped 7 bases, with 8 bases sitting between them. CDR3 protein: CASSLDRRNSPLHF. In nucleotides, the CDR3 is TGTGCCAGCAGCTTGGACAGAAGAAATTCACCCCTCCACTTT.

This chain uses TRBV6-6 with TRBJ1-5; 7 bases align to TRBD1. Germline CDR1 is MNHNY and CDR2 is SVGAGI (reference sequence). With V trimmed by 2 bases and J by 4 bases, 8 bases remained unmatched. The CDR3 contains 16 residues. The CDR3 sequence: CASSYPGQTLNQPQHF. The CDR3, as DNA: TGTGCCAGCAGTTACCCGGGACAGACATTAAATCAGCCCCAGCATTTT.

For the CDR3, the DNA is TGTGCCAGCTCACCACCGGTGGGAATCTACGAGCAGTACTTC. Translated, it gives CASSPPVGIYEQYF. The chain links TRBV18 to TRBJ2-7; D not certain. There are 14 residues in the CDR3. Germline V CDR1 and CDR2: KGHSH, LQKENI. The V end lost 0 bases, the J end lost 3 bases, and 9 bases lay between the germline ends.

This chain links TRBV21-1 with TRBJ1-1; TRBD1, as called in the table, went unchecked against the DNA. TRBV21-1 is labeled a pseudogene. The CDR3 contains 15 residues. For the CDR3, the DNA is TGTGCCAGCAGCAACCTGACAGGGGTCAACACTGAAGCTTTCTTT. It specifies CASSNLTGVNTEAFF.

This chain uses TRBV5-1 with TRBJ2-1; D unclear. The germline CDR1 and CDR2 sequences are SGHRS and YFSETQ. Trimming pared 0 bases from V and 5 bases from J, leaving 3 bases between. The CDR3 consists of 12 residues. This CDR3 reads CASSLVNNEQFF. In DNA form, the CDR3 reads TGCGCCAGCAGCTTGGTTAACAATGAGCAGTTCTTC. The entire variable domain, with the rest obtained from reference TRBV5-1 and TRBJ2-1, is as follows: KAGVTQTPRYLIKTRGQQVTLSCSPISGHRSVSWYQQTPGQGLQFLFEYFSETQRNKGNFPGRFSGRQFSNSRSEMNVSTLELGDSALYLCASSLVNNEQFFGPGTRLTVL.

The V call is TRBV4-1, the J call TRBJ2-7; weak D call: TRBD1 (6 bases). This CDR3 is 15 amino acids long. Germline CDR1 is MGHRA and CDR2 is YSYEKL. Trimming stripped 0 bases from V and 2 bases from J, with 11 bases between. CDR3 nucleotide sequence: TGCGCCAGCAGCCAAGATTTCGGACAGCCCTACGAGCAGTACTTC. Its protein is CASSQDFGQPYEQYF.

This clone was seen once. The genes are TRBV7-9 and TRBJ2-2, with D unclear. Trimming took off 2 bases at V and 7 bases at J, with 8 bases between the two ends. Germline lookup yields CDR1 SEHNR and CDR2 FQNEAQ (reference sequence). This CDR3 is built from 13 residues. CDR3 loop: CASSLSEVGELFF. The CDR3 DNA reads TGTGCCAGCAGCTTATCAGAGGTCGGGGAGCTGTTTTTT.

This clone is a singleton in its sample. The same CDR3 arises from other DNA sequences in this sample as well. The chain is built from TRBV5-1 and TRBJ1-5; D remains unclear. Germline CDR1 and CDR2: SGHRS and YFSETQ. The V end was cut by 0 bases, the J end by 2 bases, with 3 bases between. The CDR3 runs to 13 residues. CDR3 sequence reads: CASSLDGNQPQHF. The CDR3 region has the DNA TGCGCCAGCAGCTTGGATGGCAATCAGCCCCAGCATTTT.

This clone turned up a few times. The chain uses TRBV5-1 and TRBJ2-6; TRBD1 agrees at 8 bases. This CDR3 is built from 17 residues. From germline, CDR1 is SGHRS and CDR2 YFSETQ. Germline trimming cut 4 bases from V and 2 bases from J; bases unmatched to any gene: 8. CDR3 bases: TGCGCCAGCAGCGTCCAGGGGGCTCTACCTGGGGCCAACGTCCTGACTTTC. Translating gives CASSVQGALPGANVLTF.

The chain couples TRBV19 to TRBJ1-2; no clear D gene. The CDR3 totals 14 residues. Trimming pared 2 bases from V and 4 bases from J, leaving 11 bases between. Germline V gene sequence: CDR1 LNHDA, CDR2 SQIVND (reference sequence). DNA for the CDR3: TGTGCCAGTAGTATACGGAACAACCCCTATGGCTACACCTTC. Protein product: CASSIRNNPYGYTF. The full variable domain, its missing parts supplied by reference TRBV19 and TRBJ1-2, is DGGITQSPKYLFRKEGQNVTLSCEQNLNHDAMYWYRQDPGQGLRLIYYSQIVNDFQKGDIAEGYSVSREKKESFPLTVTSAQKNPTAFYLCASSIRNNPYGYTFGSGTRLTVV.